The 25 T cell receptor beta chains given below trace back to one sample, sequenced in a study of shared T cell receptors in the human thymus. TCRdb's table, derived via immunoSEQ multiplex PCR, lists solely in-frame clones and lacks some. This sample has hundreds of thousands of clones, with more than 70% found just once. The sample was also linked to a second study, of human thymus T cells.

Input material: thymocytes. Receptors were obtained from a boy less than two years old with a congenital heart defect.

The chain uses TRBV27 and TRBJ1-2; D perhaps matches TRBD1 (5 bases). Germline CDR1 is MNHEY and CDR2 is SMNVEV (reference sequence). This CDR3 spans 16 amino acids. Deletions cut 2 bases from V and 1 base from J, with 14 bases between. CDR3 nucleotides: TGTGCCAGCAGTTTACGCAGGGAGGGAGGTAACTATGGCTACACCTTC. Amino acids: CASSLRREGGNYGYTF.

The CDR3 loop reads CASRRPGLGFNEQFF. CDR3 DNA: TGTGCCAGCAGGCGACCGGGACTAGGTTTCAATGAGCAGTTCTTC. The gene calls are TRBV27 and TRBJ2-1; TRBD2 matches 8 bases. The CDR3 sequence is 15 residues long. Germline assignment: CDR1 MNHEY and CDR2 SMNVEV (reference sequence). The V segment lost 6 bases and the J segment 6 bases; nucleotides outside the gene matches: 10.

The V call is TRBV7-8, the J call TRBJ1-1; a weak D match, TRBD1 (5 bases). Germline CDR1 is SGHVS and CDR2 is FQNEAQ. CDR3 length: 15 residues. With 5 bases removed from V and 0 bases from J, the gap between germline ends came to 13 bases. The CDR3 nucleotides read TGTGCCAGCAGCCGCCAACAGGCCTTGAACACTGAAGCTTTCTTT. It specifies CASSRQQALNTEAFF.

This clone was found a few times. The chain joins TRBV19 to TRBJ1-1; D is perhaps TRBD1 (5 bases). The CDR3 is made up of 12 amino acids. V was shortened by 9 bases and J by 1 base, with 9 bases between the two germline ends. The germline CDR1 and CDR2 sequences are LNHDA and SQIVND (reference sequence). CDR3 sequence: CASTGPNTEAFF. As DNA, the CDR3 is TGTGCCAGCACAGGCCCGAACACTGAAGCTTTCTTT. The full variable domain, its missing parts supplied by reference TRBV19 and TRBJ1-1, is DGGITQSPKYLFRKEGQNVTLSCEQNLNHDAMYWYRQDPGQGLRLIYYSQIVNDFQKGDIAEGYSVSREKKESFPLTVTSAQKNPTAFYLCASTGPNTEAFFGQGTRLTVV.

The chain links TRBV28 to TRBJ1-5; 10 nucleotides match TRBD1. The CDR3 has 16 residues. Germline values: CDR1 MDHEN, CDR2 SYDVKM. Trimming cost V 8 bases and J 6 bases; bases outside gene matches: 13. CDR3 nucleotide sequence: TGTGCCAGCGGATCCCGACAGGGGGCCGTTGGTCAGCCCCAGCATTTT. This sequence encodes CASGSRQGAVGQPQHF.

The rearrangement joins TRBV5-1 to TRBJ2-4; the match to TRBD2 covers 15 bases. The CDR3 totals 20 residues. The junction had 12 bases not matched to a gene; V was cut back by 4 bases and J by 1 base. The germline CDR1 and CDR2 sequences are SGHRS and YFSETQ. In DNA form, the CDR3 reads TGCGCCAGCAGCCACGGACTAGCGGGAGGGCCCGGGTCGGCCAAAAACATTCAGTACTTC. Its translation: CASSHGLAGGPGSAKNIQYF.

The chain carries TRBV27 and TRBJ2-1; 9 bases map to TRBD2. J gave up 7 bases and V 3 bases, and 7 bases lay outside the gene matches. CDR3 length equals 15 residues. Germline loops: CDR1 MNHEY, CDR2 SMNVEV (reference sequence). The DNA of the CDR3 is TGTGCCAGCAGTTTTAGCGGGAGTAGGATTAATGAGCAGTTCTTC. This sequence encodes CASSFSGSRINEQFF.

The chain carries TRBV19 and TRBJ2-7; 12 bases are shared with TRBD2. The V and J ends lost 7 bases and 4 bases, in that order; junction bases with no gene match: 17. The CDR3 spans 18 residues. Per germline, CDR1 LNHDA and CDR2 SQIVND (reference sequence). CDR3 residues: CASTHGASGRVLEYEQYF. CDR3 DNA sequence: TGTGCCAGTACCCATGGGGCTAGCGGGAGGGTATTGGAATACGAGCAGTACTTC.

The CDR3 coding sequence is TGTGCCTGGATAAGCGGGAGAGGGGACAATGAGCAGTTCTTC. This translates into CAWISGRGDNEQFF. The rearrangement links TRBV30 to TRBJ2-1; TRBD2 matches 8 bases. The ends lost 4 bases at V and 5 bases at J; junction bases unmatched: 7. The CDR3 runs to 14 residues. CDR1 is GTSNPN, CDR2 SVGIG, per germline (reference sequence).

V and J are TRBV15 and TRBJ2-7; D is perhaps TRBD2 (5 bases). Per germline, CDR1 LNHNV and CDR2 YYDKDF (reference sequence). V lost 5 bases, J lost 7 bases, and 12 bases lay in between. CDR3 length: 12 residues. CDR3 residues: CATSDPGDEQYF. The CDR3 DNA sequence: TGTGCCACCAGCGACCCCGGGGATGAGCAGTACTTC.

This clone came up a few times. In the same sample, other DNA sequences code for this CDR3. The chain employs TRBV28 and TRBJ1-2; D perhaps matches TRBD1 (5 bases). This CDR3 region has 11 residues. V was trimmed by 6 bases and J by 5 bases, leaving 7 bases between them. In germline, CDR1 is MDHEN, CDR2 SYDVKM. As DNA, the CDR3 is TGTGCCAGCAGCGGGGGGTATGGCTACACCTTC. Its protein product is CASSGGYGYTF.

This sequence joins TRBV5-6 and TRBJ2-1, with 9 bases that match TRBD1. This CDR3 spans 16 amino acids. Losses at the gene ends were 5 bases for V and 10 bases for J; bases not matched to a gene: 16. The germline CDR1 and CDR2 sequences are SGHDT and YYEEEE. CDR3 in amino acids: CASRMNRDRVRWEQFF. For the CDR3, the DNA is TGTGCCAGCAGAATGAACCGGGACAGGGTAAGGTGGGAGCAGTTCTTC.

The gene calls are TRBV30 and TRBJ1-1; possibly TRBD1 for D (5 bases). The CDR3 covers 15 residues. The ends were cut back, 0 bases at V and 7 bases at J, with 18 bases in the middle. Germline CDR1 is GTSNPN and CDR2 is SVGIG (reference sequence). Here the CDR3 reads CAWSVLHRTGGEAFF. CDR3 nucleotides: TGTGCCTGGAGTGTACTTCACAGAACAGGCGGTGAAGCTTTCTTT.

The chain has TRBV6-1 and TRBJ1-5, with D perhaps matching TRBD1 (5 bases). CDR1 and CDR2 from the germline V gene are MNHNS and SASEGT. The CDR3 consists of 13 residues. V lost 2 bases and J 9 bases, leaving 11 bases between the germline ends. CDR3 sequence (DNA): TGTGCCAGCAGTGAAAAGGGGTCTGGGCCCCAGCATTTT. Protein sequence: CASSEKGSGPQHF.

The gene calls are TRBV30 and TRBJ1-2; D is possibly TRBD1 (5 bases). V dropped 4 bases and J dropped 4 bases, with 19 bases sitting between them. The CDR3 loop spans 15 amino acids. Germline lookup yields CDR1 GTSNPN and CDR2 SVGIG (reference sequence). The CDR3 protein is CAWNTVKGLPYGYTF. The CDR3 DNA reads TGTGCCTGGAATACAGTTAAGGGACTCCCCTATGGCTACACCTTC.

As for this clone: Other nucleotide sequences in the sample specify the same CDR3. The CDR3 loop is CASSLAGGNTGELFF. The CDR3 DNA follows: TGCGCCAGCAGCTTGGCCGGGGGGAACACCGGGGAGCTGTTTTTT. The V and J genes are TRBV5-1 and TRBJ2-2; possible D gene TRBD2, 6 bases. The germline V gene encodes CDR1 SGHRS and CDR2 YFSETQ. The V end was cut by 0 bases, the J end by 1 base, with 7 bases between. There are 15 residues in the CDR3.

This chain uses TRBV6-5 with TRBJ1-2; D remains ambiguous. V was cut by 6 bases and J by 4 bases, with 21 bases left in between. Per germline, CDR1 MNHEY and CDR2 SVGAGI. This CDR3 has 16 amino acids. The CDR3: CASSYSLWGVPYGYTF. DNA of the CDR3: TGTGCCAGCAGCTACAGCTTATGGGGAGTACCCTATGGCTACACCTTC.

The CDR3 nucleotides are TGTGCCAGCAGCACCGAGGTCCAACGTGAGAAGGACACTGAAGCTTTCTTT. Translation gives CASSTEVQREKDTEAFF. V usage is TRBV14 and J usage is TRBJ1-1; D is uncertain. This CDR3 is 17 amino acids long. The germline V gene has CDR1 SGHDN and CDR2 FVKESK. The germline V and J ends were trimmed by 5 bases and 3 bases, with 22 bases remaining between them.

The chain combines TRBV9 with TRBJ1-4; D may be TRBD1 (6 bases). The CDR3 totals 14 residues. Germline CDR1 and CDR2: SGDLS and YYNGEE. Trimming left V 6 bases short and J 2 bases short, with 11 bases between. CDR3 sequence: CASTPGVTNEKLFF. The CDR3 DNA reads as TGTGCCAGCACCCCAGGGGTGACTAATGAAAAACTGTTTTTT.

The V and J genes are TRBV4-1 and TRBJ2-7; 11 positions agree with TRBD2. Germline trimming cut 4 bases from V and 7 bases from J; bases unmatched to any gene: 9. Germline CDR1 is MGHRA and CDR2 is YSYEKL. This CDR3 region has 15 residues. CDR3 sequence (DNA): TGCGCCAGCAGCCTCATAGCGGGGGGGCCAGGGGAGCAGTACTTC. Translating it yields CASSLIAGGPGEQYF.

The V gene is TRBV2, the J gene TRBJ1-1; the D is unclear. Germline assignment: CDR1 SNHLY and CDR2 FYNNEI. This CDR3 is built from 15 residues. Between the trimmed V and J ends, which lost 7 bases and 13 bases, there was a span of 28 bases. This CDR3 is CASIEEGGRCRLGFF. DNA for the CDR3: TGTGCCAGCATCGAAGAGGGAGGGAGGTGCCGGTTAGGTTTCTTT.

This clone was picked up one time. Written as DNA, the CDR3 is TGCGCCAGCAGGGTACAGGGGGTCGGGGAGACCCAGTACTTC. Amino acid sequence: CASRVQGVGETQYF. The genes are TRBV5-1 and TRBJ2-5, with 8 bases fitting TRBD1. After removal of 5 bases from V and 5 bases from J, the junction contained 8 bases not matched to a gene. CDR1 is SGHRS, CDR2 YFSETQ, per germline. This CDR3 region has 14 residues.

This sequence joins TRBV19 and TRBJ2-3; 9 bases are shared with TRBD2. CDR3 size: 17 residues. Germline-derived CDR1 and CDR2 are LNHDA and SQIVND (reference sequence). Trimming cost V 6 bases and J 2 bases; bases outside gene matches: 12. CDR3: CASSPAPGTSSTDTQYF. The CDR3 DNA reads as TGTGCCAGTAGCCCGGCCCCCGGGACTAGCTCCACAGATACGCAGTATTTT. The entire variable domain, with the rest obtained from reference TRBV19 and TRBJ2-3, is as follows: DGGITQSPKYLFRKEGQNVTLSCEQNLNHDAMYWYRQDPGQGLRLIYYSQIVNDFQKGDIAEGYSVSREKKESFPLTVTSAQKNPTAFYLCASSPAPGTSSTDTQYFGPGTRLTVL.

The chain carries TRBV4-1 and TRBJ1-4; 7 nucleotides match TRBD1. Germline V gene data show CDR1 as MGHRA and CDR2 as YSYEKL. CDR3 length: 19 amino acids. V lost 0 bases to trimming and J lost 0 bases; unmatched junction nucleotides: 10. CDR3 amino acids: CASSQEFPQGVPTNEKLFF. CDR3 in DNA: TGCGCCAGCAGCCAAGAATTTCCTCAGGGGGTCCCAACTAATGAAAAACTGTTTTTT.

The gene calls are TRBV15 and TRBJ1-5; D may be TRBD1 (6 bases). The germline V and J ends were trimmed by 3 bases and 0 bases, with 15 bases remaining between them. CDR1 is LNHNV and CDR2 is YYDKDF in the germline V gene (reference sequence). The CDR3 is 17 amino acids. CDR3 in amino acids: CATSRVETGYSNQPQHF. CDR3 in DNA: TGTGCCACCAGCAGGGTAGAAACAGGGTATAGCAATCAGCCCCAGCATTTT. The variable domain in full, with the rest retrieved from reference TRBV15 and TRBJ1-5, is DAMVIQNPRYQVTQFGKPVTLSCSQTLNHNVMYWYQQKSSQAPKLLFHYYDKDFNNEADTPDNFQSRRPNTSFCFLDIRSPGLGDTAMYLCATSRVETGYSNQPQHFGDGTRLSIL.